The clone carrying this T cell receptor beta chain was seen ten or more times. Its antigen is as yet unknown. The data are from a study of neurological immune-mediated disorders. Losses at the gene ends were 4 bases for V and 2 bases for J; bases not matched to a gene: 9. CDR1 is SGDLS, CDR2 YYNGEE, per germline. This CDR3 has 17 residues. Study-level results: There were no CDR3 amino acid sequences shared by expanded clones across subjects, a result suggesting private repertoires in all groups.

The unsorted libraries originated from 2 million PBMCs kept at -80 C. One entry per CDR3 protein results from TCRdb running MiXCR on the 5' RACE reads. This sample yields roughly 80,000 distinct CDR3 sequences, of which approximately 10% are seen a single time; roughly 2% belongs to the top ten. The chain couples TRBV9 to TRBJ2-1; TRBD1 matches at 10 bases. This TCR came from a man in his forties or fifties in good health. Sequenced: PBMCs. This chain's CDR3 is CASSPRTGGDPYNEQFF. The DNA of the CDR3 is TGTGCCAGCAGCCCAAGGACAGGGGGAGATCCCTACAATGAGCAGTTCTTC.